Listed here are 28 T cell receptor beta chains from one sample, sequenced in a study of blood T cell repertoires in COVID-19. Clones were read by immunoSEQ multiplex PCR, and TCRdb kept only the in-frame ones, dropping some. The sample consists of roughly 250,000 clones, 88% of them appearing once. Sequencing was done on a sample of peripheral blood. These receptors came from a woman aged 35 to 49 who had recovered from COVID-19.

V is TRBV6-2 or TRBV6-3 and J is TRBJ1-2; TRBD1 matches at 7 bases. The CDR3 has 13 amino acids. CDR1 MNHEY and CDR2 SVGEGT come from the germline V gene. J was trimmed by 5 bases and V by 5 bases; bases with no gene match: 5. The CDR3 reads CASSRLQGYGYTF. Here the CDR3 DNA reads TGTGCCAGCAGTCGTCTACAGGGGTATGGCTACACCTTC.

V usage is TRBV3-1 (or the pseudogene TRBV3-2) and J usage is TRBJ1-2; D perhaps matches TRBD1 (5 bases). Germline values: CDR1 LGHDT, CDR2 YNNKEL (reference sequence). The CDR3 loop spans 16 amino acids. V was pared by 1 base and J by 6 bases, with 18 bases between. CDR3 nucleotide sequence: TGTGCCAGCAGCCAAGGAGCACCGGTTGGGGGGGATGGCTACACCTTC. Translation gives CASSQGAPVGGDGYTF.

The gene calls are TRBV7-2 and TRBJ2-3, with D possibly TRBD2 on 6 matching bases. The CDR3 loop spans 16 amino acids. With 5 bases removed from V and 1 base from J, the gap between germline ends came to 16 bases. Germline V CDR1 and CDR2: SGHTA, FQGNSA. The CDR3 DNA reads TGTGCCAGCAGCCGGCGCGCGAGCGGGCGCACAGATACGCAGTATTTT. Amino acid sequence: CASSRRASGRTDTQYF.

The V and J genes are TRBV5-5 and TRBJ1-6, with D unresolved. Trimming took off 4 bases at V and 0 bases at J, with 11 bases between the two ends. Germline CDR1 SGHKS, CDR2 YYEKEE (reference sequence). The CDR3 loop spans 16 amino acids. As DNA, the CDR3 is TGTGCCAGCAGCGAGCAGGTGATCTCCTATAATTCACCCCTCCACTTT. As protein: CASSEQVISYNSPLHF.

The chain is built from TRBV6-6 and TRBJ1-5; 8 nucleotides align to TRBD1. From germline, CDR1 is MNHNY and CDR2 SVGAGI (reference sequence). This CDR3 is built from 15 residues. J was trimmed by 4 bases and V by 6 bases; bases with no gene match: 8. The CDR3 sequence is CASRDGQGSNQPQHF. CDR3 in DNA: TGTGCCAGCAGAGACGGACAGGGATCAAATCAGCCCCAGCATTTT.

This clone was detected a few times. This rearrangement joins TRBV4-2 to TRBJ2-3; 8 bases agree with TRBD1. The J segment lost 1 base and the V segment lost 3 bases, leaving 6 bases of the junction unmatched. The CDR3 has 16 residues. Germline CDR1 is LGHNA and CDR2 is YNFKEQ. This chain's CDR3 is CASSHEPTGGTDTQYF. CDR3 sequence (DNA): TGTGCCAGCAGCCACGAACCGACAGGGGGCACAGATACGCAGTATTTT.

The V gene is TRBV6-2 or TRBV6-3, the J gene TRBJ2-7; 14 nucleotides align to TRBD2. Germline V gene lookup returns CDR1 MNHEY and CDR2 SVGEGT. The CDR3 totals 15 residues. J lost 7 bases, V lost 4 bases, and 6 bases had no gene match. CDR3 in DNA: TGTGCCAGCAGTTCAAGGACTAGCGGGAGGCGGGAGCAGTACTTC. It is translated as CASSSRTSGRREQYF.

DNA of the CDR3: TGTGCCAGCAGTAGAGGACAGGGGGTGCAAGAGACCCAGTACTTC. Translation gives CASSRGQGVQETQYF. V and J are TRBV7-9 and TRBJ2-5, with 10 bases identical to TRBD1. The V and J ends lost 6 bases and 2 bases, in that order; junction bases with no gene match: 6. Germline CDR1 reads SEHNR; CDR2 reads FQNEAQ (reference sequence). This CDR3 region has 15 residues.

This chain joins TRBV18 and TRBJ1-1; 9 bases map to TRBD1. Germline V CDR1 and CDR2: KGHSH, LQKENI. Trimming at V came to 3 bases and at J to 11 bases, leaving 13 bases not matched to a gene. The CDR3 sequence is 15 residues long. DNA of the CDR3: TGTGCCAGCTCACCTCCCGGGACAGGGCGGGGAATGGCTTTCTTT. This encodes CASSPPGTGRGMAFF.

This chain joins TRBV7-2 and TRBJ2-1; maybe TRBD2 (6 bases). The V gene lost 3 bases and the J gene lost 0 bases, with 9 bases spanning the gap. The CDR3 has 15 residues. Germline V CDR1 and CDR2: SGHTA, FQGNSA. The CDR3 loop reads CASSFSGDSYNEQFF. Written as DNA, the CDR3 is TGTGCCAGCAGCTTTAGCGGTGACTCCTACAATGAGCAGTTCTTC.

The gene calls are TRBV6-1 and TRBJ1-1; D might be TRBD1 (5 bases). This CDR3 region has 15 residues. Germline assignment: CDR1 MNHNS and CDR2 SASEGT. Trimming shortened V by 0 bases and J by 3 bases, and 11 bases separated the two germline ends. The CDR3 nucleotides are TGTGCCAGCAGTGAAGCGCGGGGCAGCTACACTGAAGCTTTCTTT. It is translated as CASSEARGSYTEAFF.

The V gene is TRBV30, the J gene TRBJ1-5, with 8 bases fitting TRBD1. This CDR3 contains 14 residues. Germline CDR1 and CDR2: GTSNPN and SVGIG (reference sequence). V lost 4 bases to trimming and J lost 3 bases; unmatched junction nucleotides: 5. The CDR3 here is CAWTGQGYNQPQHF. For the CDR3, the DNA is TGTGCCTGGACCGGACAGGGCTACAATCAGCCCCAGCATTTT. The full variable domain, rest sourced from reference TRBV30 and TRBJ1-5, is SQTIHQWPATLVQPVGSPLSLECTVEGTSNPNLYWYRQAAGRGLQLLFYSVGIGQISSEVPQNLSASRPQDRQFILSSKKLLLSDSGFYLCAWTGQGYNQPQHFGDGTRLSIL.

The chain has TRBV5-6 and TRBJ2-5; a possible D gene is TRBD2 (7 bases). The germline V and J ends were trimmed by 1 base and 4 bases, with 14 bases remaining between them. CDR3 length: 15 amino acids. Germline V CDR1 and CDR2: SGHDT, YYEEEE. In DNA, the CDR3 is TGTGCCAGCAGCTTGATCTCGGGGGGCGGAGAGACCCAGTACTTC. Translated: CASSLISGGGETQYF.

The gene calls are TRBV10-3 and TRBJ2-7; D not certain. The CDR3 is 14 amino acids. The germline gives CDR1 ENHRY, CDR2 SYGVKD. The V end was cut by 7 bases, the J end by 0 bases, with 13 bases between. CDR3 nucleotide sequence: TGTGCCATCACACGCGGTTTAAGCTCCTACGAGCAGTACTTC. Encoded protein: CAITRGLSSYEQYF.

This chain connects TRBV7-2 to TRBJ2-3; 8 bases align to TRBD2. Germline assignment: CDR1 SGHTA and CDR2 FQGNSA. V gave up 5 bases and J gave up 4 bases; unmatched junction bases: 5. The CDR3 consists of 14 residues. The CDR3 DNA reads as TGTGCCAGCAGCGGAACGGGAGGGCCAGATACGCAGTATTTT. This encodes CASSGTGGPDTQYF.

The chain employs TRBV28 and TRBJ1-4, with TRBD1 as a possible D gene (6 bases). V lost 3 bases to trimming and J lost 8 bases, with 22 bases between them. This CDR3 region has 17 residues. Germline lookup yields CDR1 MDHEN and CDR2 SYDVKM. CDR3 nucleotides: TGTGCCAGCAGTTTGTCAATTGGGGGCAGGGGACGAGAAAAACTGTTTTTT. This encodes CASSLSIGGRGREKLFF.

The count of this clone is one. This chain uses TRBV4-3 with TRBJ2-3, with D possibly being TRBD2 (6 bases). Germline lookup yields CDR1 LGHNA and CDR2 YSLEER. This CDR3 spans 15 amino acids. V was pared by 1 base and J by 2 bases, with 10 bases between. DNA of the CDR3: TGCGCCAGCAGCCAAGGGACTACGTCCACAGATACGCAGTATTTT. Translation: CASSQGTTSTDTQYF.

The rearrangement links TRBV18 to TRBJ2-5; D possibly corresponds to TRBD2 (5 bases). Germline V gene sequence: CDR1 KGHSH, CDR2 LQKENI. The CDR3 runs 18 residues. The V gene lost 6 bases and the J gene lost 2 bases, with 25 bases spanning the gap. CDR3 in amino acids: CASSPQRGFTVPQETQYF. CDR3 sequence (DNA): TGTGCCAGCTCCCCCCAACGCGGGTTCACCGTGCCGCAAGAGACCCAGTACTTC.

V gene TRBV20-1 combines with J gene TRBJ1-2, with D tentatively TRBD1 (6 bases). There are 11 residues in the CDR3. Germline CDR1 and CDR2: DFQATT and SNEGSKA (reference sequence). V dropped 4 bases and J dropped 8 bases, with 11 bases sitting between them. The CDR3 DNA follows: TGCAGTGCTATCACAGGGTACGGCTACACCTTC. Protein: CSAITGYGYTF.

The V and J genes are TRBV19 and TRBJ1-5, with 10 nucleotides matching TRBD1. Germline CDR1 and CDR2: LNHDA and SQIVND (reference sequence). The CDR3 runs 16 residues. V lost 6 bases, J lost 2 bases, and 7 bases stayed unmatched. The DNA for the CDR3 is TGTGCCAGTAGCCTCGGACAGGGGGGCGGCAATCAGCCCCAGCATTTT. It encodes CASSLGQGGGNQPQHF.

A single count supports this clone. V is TRBV14 and J is TRBJ1-2; unclear D gene. CDR3 length: 15 residues. Deletions cut 0 bases from V and 8 bases from J, with 16 bases between. Looked up from germline, CDR1 is SGHDN and CDR2 is FVKESK. The CDR3 region is CASSQDLAAAGGYTF. CDR3 nucleotides: TGTGCCAGCAGCCAAGATTTAGCCGCTGCGGGGGGCTACACCTTC. The full variable domain, rest sourced from reference TRBV14 and TRBJ1-2, is EAGVTQFPSHSVIEKGQTVTLRCDPISGHDNLYWYRRVMGKEIKFLLHFVKESKQDESGMPNNRFLAERTGGTYSTLKVQPAELEDSGVYFCASSQDLAAAGGYTFGSGTRLTVV.

The chain joins TRBV9 to TRBJ1-6; D uncertain. The ends were cut back, 0 bases at V and 10 bases at J, with 5 bases in the middle. This CDR3 contains 12 residues. Germline V CDR1 and CDR2: SGDLS, YYNGEE. CDR3 amino acids: CASSVVGSPLHF. CDR3 nucleotide sequence: TGTGCCAGCAGCGTAGTCGGGTCACCCCTCCACTTT.

A few counts support this clone. The rearrangement joins TRBV11-3 to TRBJ1-2; TRBD1 might be the D (5 bases). The CDR3 covers 12 residues. The germline V gene encodes CDR1 SGHNT and CDR2 YENEEA. Trimming took off 5 bases at V and 10 bases at J, with 14 bases between the two ends. The CDR3 region is CASSRLRGIYTF. CDR3 nucleotides: TGTGCCAGCAGCCGCCTCCGGGGGATCTACACCTTC.

The rearrangement joins TRBV6-6 to TRBJ2-1, with 8 bases lining up with TRBD1. The V gene's germline CDR1 is MNHNY and CDR2 SVGAGI (reference sequence). The CDR3 runs to 16 residues. Losses at the gene ends were 6 bases for V and 5 bases for J; bases not matched to a gene: 12. DNA of the CDR3: TGTGCCAGCAGGCGATCCGGGACAGGTGAAAACAATGAGCAGTTCTTC. The encoded protein is CASRRSGTGENNEQFF.

The chain employs TRBV12-3 or TRBV12-4 and TRBJ1-2; 7 positions match TRBD1. V gave up 6 bases and J gave up 7 bases; unmatched junction bases: 8. The CDR3 contains 13 residues. CDR3 amino acids: CASSPTGRSGYTF. The CDR3 bases are TGTGCCAGCAGCCCGACAGGGAGGTCTGGCTACACCTTC.

V usage is TRBV24-1 and J usage is TRBJ2-1; D gene unclear. CDR3 length equals 13 residues. Looked up from germline, CDR1 is KGHDR and CDR2 is SFDVKD. Trimming cost V 7 bases and J 0 bases, with 6 bases left between them. The CDR3: CATRASSYNEQFF. CDR3 sequence (DNA): TGTGCCACCAGAGCGAGCTCCTACAATGAGCAGTTCTTC.

The rearrangement joins TRBV18 to TRBJ2-1; 7 bases are a match to TRBD2. Germline loops: CDR1 KGHSH, CDR2 LQKENI. CDR3 length: 15 residues. Germline trimming cut 6 bases from V and 4 bases from J; bases unmatched to any gene: 9. The CDR3 protein is CASSPQRDSYNEQFF. The DNA for the CDR3 is TGTGCCAGCTCGCCCCAGCGGGATTCTTACAATGAGCAGTTCTTC.

The chain carries TRBV7-3 and TRBJ2-2; 8 bases fit TRBD2. The CDR3 totals 15 residues. The germline V gene has CDR1 SGHTA and CDR2 FQGTGA. Trimming cost V 5 bases and J 3 bases; bases outside gene matches: 5. CDR3 bases: TGTGCCAGCAGCCGAGGACTAGCTGACACCGGGGAGCTGTTTTTT. Translating gives CASSRGLADTGELFF.